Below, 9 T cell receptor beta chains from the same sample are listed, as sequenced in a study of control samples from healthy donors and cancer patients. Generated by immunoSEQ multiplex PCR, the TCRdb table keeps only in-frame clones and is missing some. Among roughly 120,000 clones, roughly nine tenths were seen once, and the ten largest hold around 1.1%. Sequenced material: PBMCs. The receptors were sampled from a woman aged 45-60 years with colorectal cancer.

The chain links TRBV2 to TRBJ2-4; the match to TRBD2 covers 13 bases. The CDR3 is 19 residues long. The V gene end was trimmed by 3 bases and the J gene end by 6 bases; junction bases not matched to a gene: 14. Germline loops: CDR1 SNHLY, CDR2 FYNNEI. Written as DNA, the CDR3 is TGTGCCAGCAGTGAGAGTGGACTAGCGGGAGTAGACAAACCAAACATTCAGTACTTC. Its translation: CASSESGLAGVDKPNIQYF. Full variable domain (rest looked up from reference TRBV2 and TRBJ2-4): EPEVTQTPSHQVTQMGQEVILRCVPISNHLYFYWYRQILGQKVEFLVSFYNNEISEKSEIFDDQFSVERPDGSNFTLKIRSTKLEDSAMYFCASSESGLAGVDKPNIQYFGAGTRLSVL.

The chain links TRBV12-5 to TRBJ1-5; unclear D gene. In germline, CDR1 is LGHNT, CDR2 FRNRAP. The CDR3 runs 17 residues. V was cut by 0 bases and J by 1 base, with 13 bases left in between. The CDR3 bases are TGTGCTAGTGGTTTGGTAAATACGATCGACAGCAATCAGCCCCAGCATTTT. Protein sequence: CASGLVNTIDSNQPQHF.

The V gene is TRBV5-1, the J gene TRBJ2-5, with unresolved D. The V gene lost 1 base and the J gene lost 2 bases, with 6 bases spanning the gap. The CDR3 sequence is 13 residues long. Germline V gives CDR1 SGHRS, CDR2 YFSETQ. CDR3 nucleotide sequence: TGCGCCAGCAGCTTGAACCATCAAGAGACCCAGTACTTC. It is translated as CASSLNHQETQYF.

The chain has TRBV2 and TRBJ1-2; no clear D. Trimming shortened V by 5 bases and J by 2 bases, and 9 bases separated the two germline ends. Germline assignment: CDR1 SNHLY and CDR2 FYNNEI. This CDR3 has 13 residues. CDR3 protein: CASSTHENYGYTF. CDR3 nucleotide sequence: TGTGCCAGCAGTACCCATGAGAACTATGGCTACACCTTC.

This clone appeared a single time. The CDR3 DNA follows: TGTGCCAGCAGCTTCGTGACCTCAAATTTCTTT. Translated: CASSFVTSNFF. The V call is TRBV11-2, the J call TRBJ1-1; D ambiguous. This CDR3 has 11 amino acids. Germline lookup yields CDR1 SGHAT and CDR2 FQNNGV. The V end lost 3 bases, the J end lost 13 bases, and 12 bases lay between the germline ends.

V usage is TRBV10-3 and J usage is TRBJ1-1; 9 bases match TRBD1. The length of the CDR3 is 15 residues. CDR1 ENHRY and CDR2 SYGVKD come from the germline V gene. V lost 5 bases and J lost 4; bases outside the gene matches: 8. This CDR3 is CAISRYGQGSTEAFF. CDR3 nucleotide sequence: TGTGCCATCAGTAGGTACGGACAGGGGAGCACTGAAGCTTTCTTT.

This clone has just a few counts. The CDR3, as DNA: TGTGCCAGCTCACCGCAAGGTGAGGGCCGCGGCGGCTACACCTTC. This gives the protein CASSPQGEGRGGYTF. The rearrangement uses TRBV18 and TRBJ1-2; unclear D gene. This CDR3 contains 15 residues. The germline CDR1 and CDR2 sequences are KGHSH and LQKENI. The V and J ends lost 3 bases and 8 bases respectively, with 19 bases between them.

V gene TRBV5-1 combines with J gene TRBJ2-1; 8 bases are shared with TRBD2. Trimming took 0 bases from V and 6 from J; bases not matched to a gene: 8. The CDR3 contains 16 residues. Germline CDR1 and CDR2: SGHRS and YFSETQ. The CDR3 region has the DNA TGCGCCAGCAGCTTGGCCGTTGGCGGGAGGTCCAATGAGCAGTTCTTC. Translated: CASSLAVGGRSNEQFF. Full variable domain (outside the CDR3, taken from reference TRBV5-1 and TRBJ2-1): KAGVTQTPRYLIKTRGQQVTLSCSPISGHRSVSWYQQTPGQGLQFLFEYFSETQRNKGNFPGRFSGRQFSNSRSEMNVSTLELGDSALYLCASSLAVGGRSNEQFFGPGTRLTVL.

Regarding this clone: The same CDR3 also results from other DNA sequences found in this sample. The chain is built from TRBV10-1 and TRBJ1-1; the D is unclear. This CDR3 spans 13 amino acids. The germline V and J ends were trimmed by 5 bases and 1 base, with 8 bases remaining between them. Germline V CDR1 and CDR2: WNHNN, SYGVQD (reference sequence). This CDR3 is CASSLQKNTEAFF. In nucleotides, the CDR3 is TGCGCCAGCAGTCTACAGAAGAACACTGAAGCTTTCTTT.